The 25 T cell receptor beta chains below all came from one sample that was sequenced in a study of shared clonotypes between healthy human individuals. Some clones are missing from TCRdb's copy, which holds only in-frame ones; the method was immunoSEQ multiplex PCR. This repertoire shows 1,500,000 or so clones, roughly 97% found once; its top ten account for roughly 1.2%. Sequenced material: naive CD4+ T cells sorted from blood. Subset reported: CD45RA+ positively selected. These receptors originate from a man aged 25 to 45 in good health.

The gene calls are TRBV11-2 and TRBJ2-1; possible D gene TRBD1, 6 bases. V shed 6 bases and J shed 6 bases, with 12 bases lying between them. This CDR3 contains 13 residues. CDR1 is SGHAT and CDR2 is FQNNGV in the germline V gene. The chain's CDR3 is CASRATGTNEQFF. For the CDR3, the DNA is TGTGCCAGCAGGGCCACAGGGACCAATGAGCAGTTCTTC.

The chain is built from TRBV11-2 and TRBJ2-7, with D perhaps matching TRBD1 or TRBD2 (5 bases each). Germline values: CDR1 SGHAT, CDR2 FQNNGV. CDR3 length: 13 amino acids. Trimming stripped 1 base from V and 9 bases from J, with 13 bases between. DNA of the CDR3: TGTGCCAGCAGCTTAGTTTCCGGGGCTTGGCAGTACTTC. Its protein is CASSLVSGAWQYF.

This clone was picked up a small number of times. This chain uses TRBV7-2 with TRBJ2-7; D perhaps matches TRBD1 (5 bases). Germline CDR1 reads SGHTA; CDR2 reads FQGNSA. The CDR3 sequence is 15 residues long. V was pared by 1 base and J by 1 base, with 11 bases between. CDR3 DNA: TGTGCCAGCAGCTTAGTGTCAGGGCAATCCTACGAGCAGTACTTC. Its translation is CASSLVSGQSYEQYF.

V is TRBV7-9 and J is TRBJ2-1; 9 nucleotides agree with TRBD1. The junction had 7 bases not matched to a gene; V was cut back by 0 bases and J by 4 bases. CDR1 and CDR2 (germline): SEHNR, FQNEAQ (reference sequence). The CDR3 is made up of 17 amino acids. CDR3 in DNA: TGTGCCAGCAGCTTAGCCGCCCTGGACAGGGGATACAATGAGCAGTTCTTC. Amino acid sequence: CASSLAALDRGYNEQFF.

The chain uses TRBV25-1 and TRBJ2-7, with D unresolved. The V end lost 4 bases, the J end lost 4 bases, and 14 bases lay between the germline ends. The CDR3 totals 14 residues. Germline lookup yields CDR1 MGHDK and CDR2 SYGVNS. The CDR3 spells CASSVAWAAYEQYF. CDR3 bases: TGTGCCAGCAGTGTCGCGTGGGCAGCGTACGAGCAGTACTTC.

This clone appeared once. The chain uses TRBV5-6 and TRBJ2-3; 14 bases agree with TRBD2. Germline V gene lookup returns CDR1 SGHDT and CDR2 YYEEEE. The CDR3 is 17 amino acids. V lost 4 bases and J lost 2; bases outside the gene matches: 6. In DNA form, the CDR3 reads TGTGCCAGCAGCATACGACTAGCGGGAGGGTCCACAGATACGCAGTATTTT. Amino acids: CASSIRLAGGSTDTQYF. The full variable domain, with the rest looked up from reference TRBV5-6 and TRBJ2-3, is DAGVTQSPTHLIKTRGQQVTLRCSPKSGHDTVSWYQQALGQGPQFIFQYYEEEERQRGNFPDRFSGHQFPNYSSELNVNALLLGDSALYLCASSIRLAGGSTDTQYFGPGTRLTVL.

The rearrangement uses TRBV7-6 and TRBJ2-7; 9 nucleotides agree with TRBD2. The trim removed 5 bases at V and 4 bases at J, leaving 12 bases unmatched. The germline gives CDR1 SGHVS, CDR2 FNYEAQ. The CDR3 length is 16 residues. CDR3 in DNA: TGTGCCAGCAGCCGCCAAGCCGGGACTAGCCTATACGAGCAGTACTTC. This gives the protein CASSRQAGTSLYEQYF. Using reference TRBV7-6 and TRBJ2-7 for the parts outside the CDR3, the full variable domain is GAGVSQSPRYKVTKRGQDVALRCDPISGHVSLYWYRQALGQGPEFLTYFNYEAQQDKSGLPNDRFSAERPEGSISTLTIQRTEQRDSAMYRCASSRQAGTSLYEQYFGPGTRLTVT.

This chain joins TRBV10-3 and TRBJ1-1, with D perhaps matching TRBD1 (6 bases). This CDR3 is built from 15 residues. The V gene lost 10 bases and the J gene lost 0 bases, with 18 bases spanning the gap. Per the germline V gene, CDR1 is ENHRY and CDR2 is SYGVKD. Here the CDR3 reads CASRDTVPMNTEAFF. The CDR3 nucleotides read TGTGCCAGCAGGGACACCGTCCCCATGAACACTGAAGCTTTCTTT.

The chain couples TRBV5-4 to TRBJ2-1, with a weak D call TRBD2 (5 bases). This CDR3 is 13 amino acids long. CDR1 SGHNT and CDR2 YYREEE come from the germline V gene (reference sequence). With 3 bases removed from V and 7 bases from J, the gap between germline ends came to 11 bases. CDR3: CASSSGGRNEQFF. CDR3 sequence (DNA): TGTGCCAGCAGCTCTGGAGGACGGAATGAGCAGTTCTTC.

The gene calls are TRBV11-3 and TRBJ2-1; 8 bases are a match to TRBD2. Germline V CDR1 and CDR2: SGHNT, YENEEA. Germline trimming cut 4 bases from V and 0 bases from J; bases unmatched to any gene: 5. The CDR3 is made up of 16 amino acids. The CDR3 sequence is CASSSLAGSSYNEQFF. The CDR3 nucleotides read TGTGCCAGCAGCTCTCTAGCGGGTAGCTCCTACAATGAGCAGTTCTTC.

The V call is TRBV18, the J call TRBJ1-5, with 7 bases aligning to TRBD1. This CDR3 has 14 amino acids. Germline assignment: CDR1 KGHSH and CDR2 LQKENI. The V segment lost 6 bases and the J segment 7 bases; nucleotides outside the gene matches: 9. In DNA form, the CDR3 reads TGTGCCAGCTCCGGACAGGCGCTAGGGCAGCCCCAGCATTTT. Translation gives CASSGQALGQPQHF.

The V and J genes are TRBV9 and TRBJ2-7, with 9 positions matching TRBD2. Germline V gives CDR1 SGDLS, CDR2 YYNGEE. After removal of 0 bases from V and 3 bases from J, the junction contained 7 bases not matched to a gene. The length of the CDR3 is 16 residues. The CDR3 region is CASSVDPSGNNYEQYF. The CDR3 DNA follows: TGTGCCAGCAGCGTAGACCCTAGCGGGAACAACTACGAGCAGTACTTC. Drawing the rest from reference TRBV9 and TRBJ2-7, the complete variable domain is DSGVTQTPKHLITATGQRVTLRCSPRSGDLSVYWYQQSLDQGLQFLIQYYNGEERAKGNILERFSAQQFPDLHSELNLSSLELGDSALYFCASSVDPSGNNYEQYFGPGTRLTVT.

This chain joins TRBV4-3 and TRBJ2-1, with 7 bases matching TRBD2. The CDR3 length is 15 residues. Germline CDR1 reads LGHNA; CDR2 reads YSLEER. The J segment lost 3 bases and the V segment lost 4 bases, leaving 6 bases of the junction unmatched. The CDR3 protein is CASSLQAGRYNEQFF. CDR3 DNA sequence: TGCGCCAGCAGCCTCCAAGCGGGGCGCTACAATGAGCAGTTCTTC.

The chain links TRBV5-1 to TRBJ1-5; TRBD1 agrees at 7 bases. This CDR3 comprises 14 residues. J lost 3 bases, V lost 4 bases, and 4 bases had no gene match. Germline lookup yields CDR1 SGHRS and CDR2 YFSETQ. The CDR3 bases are TGCGCCAGCAGCACGACAGGGCTCAATCAGCCCCAGCATTTT. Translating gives CASSTTGLNQPQHF. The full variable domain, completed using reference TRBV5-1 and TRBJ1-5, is KAGVTQTPRYLIKTRGQQVTLSCSPISGHRSVSWYQQTPGQGLQFLFEYFSETQRNKGNFPGRFSGRQFSNSRSEMNVSTLELGDSALYLCASSTTGLNQPQHFGDGTRLSIL.

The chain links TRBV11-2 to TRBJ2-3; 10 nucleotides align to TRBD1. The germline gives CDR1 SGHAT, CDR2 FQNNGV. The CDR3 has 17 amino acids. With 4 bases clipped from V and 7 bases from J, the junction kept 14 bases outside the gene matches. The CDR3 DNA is TGTGCCAGCAGCTCCCTCAAAAGACAGGGGGCAGGCCATACGCAGTATTTT. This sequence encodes CASSSLKRQGAGHTQYF.

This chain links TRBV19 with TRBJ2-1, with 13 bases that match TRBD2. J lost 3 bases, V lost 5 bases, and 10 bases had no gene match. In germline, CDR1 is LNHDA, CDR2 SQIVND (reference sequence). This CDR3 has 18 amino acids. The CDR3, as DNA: TGTGCCAGTAGTTCGAACGAACTAGCGGGAGGGTACTACAATGAGCAGTTCTTC. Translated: CASSSNELAGGYYNEQFF.

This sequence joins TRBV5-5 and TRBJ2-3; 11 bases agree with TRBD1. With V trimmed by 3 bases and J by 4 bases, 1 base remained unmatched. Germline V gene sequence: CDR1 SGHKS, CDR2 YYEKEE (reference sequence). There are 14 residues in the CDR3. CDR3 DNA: TGTGCCAGCAGCTGGGACAGGGGGTCAGATACGCAGTATTTT. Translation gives CASSWDRGSDTQYF.

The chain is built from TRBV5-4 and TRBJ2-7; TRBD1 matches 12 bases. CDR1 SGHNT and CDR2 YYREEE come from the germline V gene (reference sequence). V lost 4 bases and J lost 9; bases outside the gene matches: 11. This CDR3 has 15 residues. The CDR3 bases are TGTGCCAGCAGCCCCAACCGGGACAGGGGGCTCGTGCAGTACTTC. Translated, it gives CASSPNRDRGLVQYF.

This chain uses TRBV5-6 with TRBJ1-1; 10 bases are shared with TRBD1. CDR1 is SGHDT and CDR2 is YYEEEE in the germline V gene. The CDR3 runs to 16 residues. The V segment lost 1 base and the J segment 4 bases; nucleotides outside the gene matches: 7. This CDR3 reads CASSLLTGGFGTEAFF. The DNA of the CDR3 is TGTGCCAGCAGCTTGTTGACAGGGGGCTTCGGCACTGAAGCTTTCTTT.

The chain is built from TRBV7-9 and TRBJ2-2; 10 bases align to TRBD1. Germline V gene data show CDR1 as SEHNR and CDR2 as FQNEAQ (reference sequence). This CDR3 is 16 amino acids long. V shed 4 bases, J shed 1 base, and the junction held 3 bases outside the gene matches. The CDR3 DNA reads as TGTGCCAGCAGCTCTTGGGACAGGGGGAACACCGGGGAGCTGTTTTTT. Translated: CASSSWDRGNTGELFF.

In DNA form, the CDR3 reads TGTGCCAGCAGCTTAACCCACCAGGGGCTCGGAGAAGAGACCCAGTACTTC. Its translation: CASSLTHQGLGEETQYF. The rearrangement links TRBV7-9 to TRBJ2-5, with a tentative D call TRBD1 (6 bases). Germline CDR1 is SEHNR and CDR2 is FQNEAQ (reference sequence). Trimming removed 2 bases at V and 3 bases at J, with 19 bases between. The CDR3 totals 17 residues.

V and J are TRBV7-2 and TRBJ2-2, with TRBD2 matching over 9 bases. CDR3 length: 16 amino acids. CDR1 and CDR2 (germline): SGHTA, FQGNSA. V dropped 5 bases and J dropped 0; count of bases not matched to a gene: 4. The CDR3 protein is CASSASGIANTGELFF. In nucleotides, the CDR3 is TGTGCCAGCAGCGCTAGCGGGATAGCGAACACCGGGGAGCTGTTTTTT.

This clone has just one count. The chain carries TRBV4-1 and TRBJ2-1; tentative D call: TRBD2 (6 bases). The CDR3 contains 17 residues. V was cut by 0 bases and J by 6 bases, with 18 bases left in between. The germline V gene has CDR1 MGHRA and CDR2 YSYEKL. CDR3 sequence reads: CASSQDGSSGDINEQFF. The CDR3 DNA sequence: TGCGCCAGCAGCCAAGATGGGAGTAGCGGAGACATCAATGAGCAGTTCTTC.

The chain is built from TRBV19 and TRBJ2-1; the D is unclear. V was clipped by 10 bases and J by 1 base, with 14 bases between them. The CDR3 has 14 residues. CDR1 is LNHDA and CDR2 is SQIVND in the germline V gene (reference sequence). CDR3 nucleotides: TGTGCCACTTCGGGCTACGGGTCCTACAATGAGCAGTTCTTC. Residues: CATSGYGSYNEQFF.

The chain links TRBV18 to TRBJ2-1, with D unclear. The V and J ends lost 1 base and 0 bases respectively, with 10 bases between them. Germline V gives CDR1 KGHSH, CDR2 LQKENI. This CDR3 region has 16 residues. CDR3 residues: CASSPQAQSSYNEQFF. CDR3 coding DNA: TGTGCCAGCTCACCACAAGCGCAGAGCTCCTACAATGAGCAGTTCTTC.